This passage covers 29 T cell receptor beta chains from one sample sequenced in a study of metastatic and nonmetastatic thyroid tumors. TCRdb re-analyzed the PCR reads through MiXCR. This sample has just over 15,000 clones, with roughly 34% found just once. None of the patients had undergone any treatment ahead of thyroid surgery. The sequenced sample was tumor tissue. All receptors derive from a male donor with papillary thyroid cancer or a benign thyroid nodule (not recorded which). Some clones in this sample may be carry-over from other donors' samples.

This clone is judged medium-sized. J is TRBJ1-6 and V is TRBV28; no firm D call. The V end was cut by 6 bases, the J end by 0 bases, with 12 bases between. The CDR3 loop spans 16 amino acids. CDR1 and CDR2 (germline): MDHEN, SYDVKM. The chain's CDR3 is CASRPPGSSYNSPLHF. CDR3 DNA: TGTGCCAGCAGACCCCCGGGGAGCTCCTATAATTCACCCCTCCACTTT.

This clone was picked up one time. V and J are TRBV5-1 and TRBJ2-7; TRBD1 agrees at 9 bases. The CDR3 is made up of 14 amino acids. J lost 5 bases, V lost 0 bases, and 3 bases had no gene match. Germline V gene lookup returns CDR1 SGHRS and CDR2 YFSETQ. The CDR3, as DNA: TGCGCCAGCAGCTTGGGGGACAGGGTCGACGAGCAGTACTTC. Amino acids: CASSLGDRVDEQYF.

With regard to this clone: A read error is possible here, since a much larger clone lies one base away. The chain employs TRBV7-9 and TRBJ2-1; D is uncertain. The germline gives CDR1 SEHNR, CDR2 FQNEAQ (reference sequence). V lost 7 bases and J 4 bases, leaving 5 bases between the germline ends. This CDR3 spans 11 amino acids. The CDR3 DNA is TGTGCCAGCATGTTTTACAATGAGCAGTTCTTC. It encodes CASMFYNEQFF.

The chain employs TRBV28 and TRBJ2-2; no reliable D call. Trimming stripped 9 bases from V and 5 bases from J, with 16 bases between. Looked up from germline, CDR1 is MDHEN and CDR2 is SYDVKM. The CDR3 consists of 14 residues. CDR3 region: CASSKIFPTGELFF. The CDR3 DNA follows: TGTGCCAGTAGTAAGATCTTTCCGACCGGGGAGCTGTTTTTT.

This sequence joins TRBV11-2 and TRBJ1-5; TRBD1 matches 7 bases. Trimming at V came to 5 bases and at J to 0 bases, leaving 7 bases not matched to a gene. Germline CDR1 and CDR2: SGHAT and FQNNGV. This CDR3 is built from 16 residues. The CDR3 bases are TGTGCCAGCAGCCTAGGACAGGTCTCTAGCAATCAGCCCCAGCATTTT. Its translation: CASSLGQVSSNQPQHF. Full variable domain (remainder filled in from reference TRBV11-2 and TRBJ1-5): EAGVAQSPRYKIIEKRQSVAFWCNPISGHATLYWYQQILGQGPKLLIQFQNNGVVDDSQLPKDRFSAERLKGVDSTLKIQPAKLEDSAVYLCASSLGQVSSNQPQHFGDGTRLSIL.

V usage is TRBV3-1 and J usage is TRBJ1-2, with D possibly being TRBD1 (5 bases). Germline V CDR1 and CDR2: LGHDT, YNNKEL (reference sequence). The ends were cut back, 0 bases at V and 8 bases at J, with 16 bases in the middle. The CDR3 contains 15 residues. CDR3 nucleotides: TGTGCCAGCAGCCAAGATCTTGCGGAGCCAGGGGGCTACACCTTC. It is translated as CASSQDLAEPGGYTF.

Concerning this clone itself: A single base separates this from a much larger clone, so it may be a read error. Other DNA sequences in the sample encode the same CDR3. The chain carries TRBV7-9 and TRBJ2-1; D call uncertain. The CDR3 is 16 residues long. CDR1 and CDR2 (germline): SEHNR, FQNEAQ (reference sequence). V was pared by 5 bases and J by 9 bases, with 23 bases between. In DNA form, the CDR3 reads TGTGCCAGCAGCGCACCGCGTATCCCCGATTTGGGTGAGCAGTTCTTC. This codes for CASSAPRIPDLGEQFF.

The CDR3 here is CASSLGAGMRSEQYF. DNA of the CDR3: TGTGCCAGCAGCTTAGGGGCGGGGATGAGAAGCGAGCAGTACTTC. V gene TRBV7-9 combines with J gene TRBJ2-7; TRBD2 is a possible D gene (6 bases). The CDR3 runs 15 residues. Trimming pared 1 base from V and 6 bases from J, leaving 16 bases between. The germline V gene has CDR1 SEHNR and CDR2 FQNEAQ (reference sequence).

This clone was seen many times. This chain connects TRBV3-1 to TRBJ2-7, with D tentatively TRBD1 (6 bases). Germline loops: CDR1 LGHDT, CDR2 YNNKEL (reference sequence). This CDR3 has 18 amino acids. Deletions cut 4 bases from V and 6 bases from J, with 28 bases between. CDR3 sequence: CASSLSPGTGPSRGEQYF. Written as DNA, the CDR3 is TGTGCCAGCAGCCTCTCCCCGGGCACAGGGCCCAGCAGGGGCGAGCAGTACTTC.

For this clone: An end of the junction does not agree with germline; a read error may underlie this. This sequence joins TRBV2 and TRBJ2-7; TRBD1 might be the D (5 bases). The CDR3 length is 10 residues. Germline CDR1 SNHLY, CDR2 FYNNEI. The CDR3 loop is CASSDQGLSF. CDR3 in DNA: TGTGCCAGCAGTGACCAGGGTCTGTCCTTC. The whole variable domain, filled in from reference TRBV2 and TRBJ2-7, reads EPEVTQTPSHQVTQMGQEVILRCVPISNHLYFYWYRQILGQKVEFLVSFYNNEISEKSEIFDDQFSVERPDGSNFTLKIRSTKLEDSAMYFCASSDQGLSFGPGTRLTVT.

This clone was found many times. V gene TRBV29-1 combines with J gene TRBJ1-1; tentative D call: TRBD1 (5 bases). Germline lookup yields CDR1 SQVTM and CDR2 ANQGSEA. Trimming cost V 4 bases and J 5 bases, with 17 bases left between them. The CDR3 has 14 amino acids. The CDR3 reads CSVVGRQGGTEAFF. CDR3 DNA: TGCAGCGTTGTAGGTCGGCAGGGAGGGACTGAAGCTTTCTTT.

This clone was picked up many times. The chain uses TRBV20-1 and TRBJ2-1; 13 bases line up with TRBD2. Per the germline V gene, CDR1 is DFQATT and CDR2 is SNEGSKA (reference sequence). CDR3 length: 17 amino acids. The V segment lost 3 bases and the J segment 5 bases; nucleotides outside the gene matches: 10. The DNA for the CDR3 is TGCAGTGCTAGGGGGGGGACTAGCGGGATGGGCAACAATGAGCAGTTCTTC. Translation gives CSARGGTSGMGNNEQFF.

This clone was detected ten times or more. This rearrangement joins TRBV3-1 to TRBJ2-4; 7 bases line up with TRBD1. Germline CDR1 is LGHDT and CDR2 is YNNKEL (reference sequence). The CDR3 loop spans 15 amino acids. V dropped 2 bases and J dropped 6; count of bases not matched to a gene: 7. The CDR3 spells CASSQRARGRNIQYF. In nucleotides, the CDR3 is TGTGCCAGCAGCCAACGTGCAAGGGGGCGAAACATTCAGTACTTC.

This clone occurred many times. The chain couples TRBV20-1 to TRBJ2-1; 12 bases map to TRBD2. The CDR3 has 17 residues. The V gene's germline CDR1 is DFQATT and CDR2 SNEGSKA (reference sequence). V trimming: 6 bases; J trimming: 1 base; junction bases outside the gene matches: 10. The CDR3 region is CSATGTSGFRSYNEQFF. The CDR3, as DNA: TGCAGTGCCACCGGGACTAGCGGGTTTAGGTCCTACAATGAGCAGTTCTTC.

There are many counts of this clone. The chain couples TRBV15 to TRBJ1-4, with a possible D match to TRBD1 (6 bases). The V end lost 0 bases, the J end lost 8 bases, and 16 bases lay between the germline ends. The CDR3 spans 16 residues. Germline V gene sequence: CDR1 LNHNV, CDR2 YYDKDF (reference sequence). The chain's CDR3 is CATSRDPPGGREKLFF. The CDR3 DNA is TGTGCCACCAGCAGAGATCCCCCGGGGGGGCGAGAAAAACTGTTTTTT.

This clone was detected ten times or more. The chain links TRBV27 to TRBJ2-5; D might be TRBD1 or TRBD2, each matching 6 bases. Per the germline V gene, CDR1 is MNHEY and CDR2 is SMNVEV (reference sequence). V was clipped by 1 base and J by 5 bases, with 14 bases between them. The CDR3 runs 15 residues. As DNA, the CDR3 is TGTGCCAGCAGTTTATTTGGGGGGCCGAGGGAGACCCAGTACTTC. Protein: CASSLFGGPRETQYF.

This chain uses TRBV20-1 with TRBJ2-3; 7 nucleotides agree with TRBD2. The germline gives CDR1 DFQATT, CDR2 SNEGSKA (reference sequence). The CDR3 is 13 amino acids. Trimming took 7 bases from V and 4 from J; bases not matched to a gene: 8. The CDR3 is CSGRKRGPDTQYF. In DNA, the CDR3 is TGCAGTGGTCGGAAGCGGGGCCCAGATACGCAGTATTTT.

This clone counts as medium-sized. The gene calls are TRBV6-5 and TRBJ1-2; D might be TRBD1 (6 bases). The CDR3 spans 16 residues. V shed 0 bases and J shed 4 bases, with 15 bases lying between them. Germline-derived CDR1 and CDR2 are MNHEY and SVGAGI. The CDR3 loop reads CASSYSRHGGGYGYTF. The CDR3 DNA reads as TGTGCCAGCAGTTACTCGCGGCACGGGGGCGGCTATGGCTACACCTTC.

Details on this clone: Since the CDR3 does not end with the conserved phenylalanine or tryptophan, this likely comes from a read error. The V and J genes are TRBV28 and TRBJ2-1, with 7 bases matching TRBD2. This CDR3 spans 15 amino acids. Losses at the gene ends were 2 bases for V and 8 bases for J; bases not matched to a gene: 9. Germline V lookup: CDR1 MDHEN, CDR2 SYDVKM. This CDR3 reads CASSLRLAVSHEQFV. DNA of the CDR3: TGTGCCAGCAGTTTAAGACTAGCTGTCTCTCATGAGCAGTTCGTC.

This chain connects TRBV7-9 to TRBJ2-1; D possibly corresponds to TRBD2 (5 bases). The CDR3 extends over 12 amino acids. CDR1 is SEHNR, CDR2 FQNEAQ, per germline (reference sequence). Between the trimmed V and J ends, which lost 3 bases and 13 bases, there was a span of 13 bases. The CDR3 is CASSFSHGSQFF. In nucleotides, the CDR3 is TGTGCCAGCAGCTTCTCCCATGGGAGCCAGTTCTTC.

The gene calls are TRBV5-4 and TRBJ1-1, with D hard to call. Trimming left V 2 bases short and J 5 bases short, with 13 bases between. This CDR3 is built from 14 residues. Per germline, CDR1 SGHNT and CDR2 YYREEE (reference sequence). The CDR3 sequence is CASSLVSQRTEAFF. CDR3 sequence (DNA): TGTGCCAGCAGCTTAGTATCCCAAAGGACTGAAGCTTTCTTT.

This clone was counted a few times. V gene TRBV2 combines with J gene TRBJ2-5, with D maybe TRBD1 (6 bases). Trimming pared 5 bases from V and 1 base from J, leaving 8 bases between. Germline V gives CDR1 SNHLY, CDR2 FYNNEI. This CDR3 is built from 13 residues. CDR3 loop: CASSWGLQETQYF. In nucleotides, the CDR3 is TGTGCCAGCAGTTGGGGGCTCCAAGAGACCCAGTACTTC.

The V call is TRBV10-1, the J call TRBJ1-2; no firm D call. Between the trimmed V and J ends, which lost 5 bases and 5 bases, there was a span of 12 bases. Germline CDR1 and CDR2: WNHNN and SYGVQD (reference sequence). The CDR3 has 13 residues. DNA for the CDR3: TGCGCCAGCAGTCCTAGCGGGCTTTATGGCTACACCTTC. Its protein product is CASSPSGLYGYTF.

This clone was counted many times. This chain's CDR3 is CASREISGQWNTEAFF. Written as DNA, the CDR3 is TGTGCCAGCAGAGAAATTAGCGGACAATGGAACACTGAAGCTTTCTTT. J is TRBJ1-1 and V is TRBV6-1; maybe TRBD1 (5 bases). V was shortened by 6 bases and J by 1 base, with 18 bases between the two germline ends. This CDR3 contains 16 residues. CDR1 MNHNS and CDR2 SASEGT come from the germline V gene.

This clone was counted at least ten times. The chain is built from TRBV20-1 and TRBJ1-4, with D uncertain. The CDR3 spans 14 residues. V shed 3 bases and J shed 8 bases, with 16 bases lying between them. Germline-derived CDR1 and CDR2 are DFQATT and SNEGSKA (reference sequence). CDR3 residues: CSARWAPTKEKLFF. DNA for the CDR3: TGCAGTGCTAGGTGGGCCCCCACAAAGGAAAAACTGTTTTTT.

Relative to its sample, this clone is large (0.1 to 1%). The chain couples TRBV20-1 to TRBJ2-3; 10 bases are shared with TRBD2. V lost 4 bases, J lost 4 bases, and 5 bases stayed unmatched. The CDR3 loop spans 14 amino acids. Per germline, CDR1 DFQATT and CDR2 SNEGSKA (reference sequence). This chain's CDR3 is CSANLAGDPDTQYF. The CDR3 bases are TGCAGTGCTAATCTAGCGGGAGACCCAGATACGCAGTATTTT.

In regard to this clone: A read error may produce the germline difference seen at one junction end. The CDR3 protein is CAWSGLYEQDF. The CDR3 bases are TGTGCCTGGAGTGGCCTCTACGAGCAGGACTTC. This chain links TRBV30 with TRBJ2-7; D gene ambiguous. Germline-derived CDR1 and CDR2 are GTSNPN and SVGIG (reference sequence). This CDR3 is built from 11 residues. Variable domain in full (rest from reference TRBV30 and TRBJ2-7): SQTIHQWPATLVQPVGSPLSLECTVEGTSNPNLYWYRQAAGRGLQLLFYSVGIGQISSEVPQNLSASRPQDRQFILSSKKLLLSDSGFYLCAWSGLYEQDFGPGTRLTVT.

This clone was counted a few times. V and J are TRBV6-1 and TRBJ1-6, with D hard to call. Germline CDR1 reads MNHNS; CDR2 reads SASEGT. Trimming shortened V by 8 bases and J by 5 bases, and 13 bases separated the two germline ends. The CDR3 is 14 amino acids. CDR3 coding DNA: TGTGCCAGCGCGGGAAATCGTGATAATTCACCCCTCCACTTT. Amino acids: CASAGNRDNSPLHF.

The rearrangement joins TRBV2 to TRBJ2-7; weak D call: TRBD1 (5 bases). CDR1 and CDR2 from the germline V gene are SNHLY and FYNNEI. V lost 8 bases and J lost 0, with 20 bases in between. CDR3 length: 16 residues. The CDR3 DNA is TGTGCCAGCGAACTCCCTGGGGCATCGGGCTCCTACGAGCAGTACTTC. Translation gives CASELPGASGSYEQYF.